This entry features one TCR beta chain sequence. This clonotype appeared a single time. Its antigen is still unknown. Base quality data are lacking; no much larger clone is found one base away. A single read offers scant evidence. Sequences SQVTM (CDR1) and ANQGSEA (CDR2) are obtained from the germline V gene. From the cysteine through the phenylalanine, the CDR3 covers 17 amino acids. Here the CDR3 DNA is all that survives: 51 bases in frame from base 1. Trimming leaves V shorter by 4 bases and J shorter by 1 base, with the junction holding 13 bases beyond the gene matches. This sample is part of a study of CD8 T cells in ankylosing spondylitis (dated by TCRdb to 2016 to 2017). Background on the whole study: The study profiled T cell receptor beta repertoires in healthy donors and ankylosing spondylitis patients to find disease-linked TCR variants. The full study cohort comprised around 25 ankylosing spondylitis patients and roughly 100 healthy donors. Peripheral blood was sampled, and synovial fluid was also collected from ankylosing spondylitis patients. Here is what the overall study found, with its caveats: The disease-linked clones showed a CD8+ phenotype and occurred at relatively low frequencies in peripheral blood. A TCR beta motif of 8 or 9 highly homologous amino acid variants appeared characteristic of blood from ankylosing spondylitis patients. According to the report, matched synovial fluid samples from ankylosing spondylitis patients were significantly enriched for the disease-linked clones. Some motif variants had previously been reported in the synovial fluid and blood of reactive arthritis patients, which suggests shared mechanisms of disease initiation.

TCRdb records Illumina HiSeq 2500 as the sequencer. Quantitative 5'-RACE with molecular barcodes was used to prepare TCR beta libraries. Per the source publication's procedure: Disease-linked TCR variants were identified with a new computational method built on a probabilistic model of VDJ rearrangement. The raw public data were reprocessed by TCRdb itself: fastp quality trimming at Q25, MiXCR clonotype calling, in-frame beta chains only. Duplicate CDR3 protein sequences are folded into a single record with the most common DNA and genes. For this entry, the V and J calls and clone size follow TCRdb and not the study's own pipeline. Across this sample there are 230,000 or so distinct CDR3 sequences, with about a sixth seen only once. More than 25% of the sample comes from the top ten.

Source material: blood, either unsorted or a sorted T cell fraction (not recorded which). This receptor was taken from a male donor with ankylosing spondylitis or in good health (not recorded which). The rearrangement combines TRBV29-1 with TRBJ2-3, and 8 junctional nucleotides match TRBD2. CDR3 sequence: CSVGLFERERGTDTQYF. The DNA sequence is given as TGCAGCGTTGGACTCTTTGAGCGGGAGAGGGGCACAGATACGCAGTATTTT.